This TCR beta chain was obtained from a study of T cells in Graves' hyperthyroidism and ophthalmopathy. Whole-study findings and limits: Expanded thyroid clonotypes (above 0.001) were mostly also found in blood. Ophthalmopathy could be told apart from stable hyperthyroidism with a 13 V-J model.

Fresh peripheral blood, approximately 10 ml, was the source of the PBMCs. CDR3 length equals 14 residues. The germline CDR1 and CDR2 sequences are SGHVS and FQNEAQ. Trimming pared 5 bases from V and 5 bases from J, leaving 12 bases between. This clonotype was observed many times. Its target is not known. The investigators amplified TCR beta CDR3 regions from RNA transcripts. The HTBI primer set was used in a first-round RT-PCR of the TCR CDR3. One entry per CDR3 protein, called by TCRdb with MiXCR from the multiplex PCR reads. The sample gives 450,000 to 600,000 distinct CDR3 sequences, 11% to 15% of which show up once; approximately 14% is in the top ten.

Material for sequencing was blood. The clonotype was recovered from a woman in her thirties or forties with Graves' hyperthyroidism. This chain links TRBV7-8 with TRBJ1-4; D possibly corresponds to TRBD1 (6 bases). The CDR3 here is CASSPSTGNEKLFF. DNA for the CDR3: TGTGCCAGCAGCCCTTCAACAGGGAATGAAAAACTGTTTTTT.